What follows are 30 T cell receptor beta chains derived from one specimen sequenced in a study of cytomegalovirus exposure and HLA in healthy donors. The PCR contained 60 Vbeta and 13 Jbeta primers. The method was immunoSEQ multiplex PCR; TCRdb's version includes in-frame clones alone and lacks a portion of them. In the table there are around 100,000 clones, roughly three fifths of which are singletons. Sequencing used PBMCs. Source of these receptors: a human donor in good health.

The chain carries TRBV21-1 and TRBJ1-1; the listed D gene, TRBD1, was not tested against the DNA. TRBV21-1 is noted as a pseudogene. This CDR3 region has 14 residues. CDR3 DNA sequence: TGTGCCAGCATCTCAGGGGCTGGGGACACTGAAGCTTTCTTT. It yields the protein CASISGAGDTEAFF.

The genes are TRBV18 and TRBJ1-4; D is unclear. V was trimmed by 4 bases and J by 8 bases, leaving 20 bases between them. This CDR3 has 16 amino acids. The germline gives CDR1 KGHSH, CDR2 LQKENI. The CDR3 coding sequence is TGTGCCAGCTCACTCGTAGGTGGCTCAAACGGGGAAAAACTGTTTTTT. Protein: CASSLVGGSNGEKLFF. Full variable domain (remainder filled in from reference TRBV18 and TRBJ1-4): NAGVMQNPRHLVRRRGQEARLRCSPMKGHSHVYWYRQLPEEGLKFMVYLQKENIIDESGMPKERFSAEFPKEGPSILRIQQVVRGDSAAYFCASSLVGGSNGEKLFFGSGTQLSVL.

The chain links TRBV18 to TRBJ1-1, with D tentatively TRBD1 (5 bases). Germline V gene sequence: CDR1 KGHSH, CDR2 LQKENI. Trimming removed 5 bases from V and 1 base from J, with 8 bases in between. The CDR3 consists of 13 residues. The CDR3 protein is CASSAGPNTEAFF. Written as DNA, the CDR3 is TGTGCCAGCTCAGCAGGGCCGAACACTGAAGCTTTCTTT.

This rearrangement joins TRBV10-1 to TRBJ2-7, with TRBD2 as a possible D gene (5 bases). This CDR3 is built from 11 residues. The V end lost 6 bases, the J end lost 3 bases, and 6 bases lay between the germline ends. The germline V gene has CDR1 WNHNN and CDR2 SYGVQD (reference sequence). CDR3: CASSAGYEQYF. The CDR3 nucleotides read TGCGCCAGCAGCGCGGGCTACGAGCAGTACTTC.

This chain joins TRBV7-3 and TRBJ2-7; 15 bases match TRBD2. The junction had 5 bases not matched to a gene; V was cut back by 5 bases and J by 9 bases. This CDR3 comprises 14 residues. Germline V gives CDR1 SGHTA, CDR2 FQGTGA. The CDR3 nucleotides are TGTGCCAGCAGCGCGGGACTAGCGGGAGGACCGCAGTACTTC. This encodes CASSAGLAGGPQYF.

V usage is TRBV11-2 and J usage is TRBJ2-1; 7 bases match TRBD2. CDR3 length: 16 amino acids. J lost 7 bases, V lost 2 bases, and 11 bases had no gene match. Germline V lookup: CDR1 SGHAT, CDR2 FQNNGV. The CDR3 spells CASSLWLASGANEQFF. The CDR3 bases are TGTGCCAGCAGCTTATGGTTGGCTAGCGGCGCGAATGAGCAGTTCTTC. The full variable domain, its missing parts supplied by reference TRBV11-2 and TRBJ2-1, is EAGVAQSPRYKIIEKRQSVAFWCNPISGHATLYWYQQILGQGPKLLIQFQNNGVVDDSQLPKDRFSAERLKGVDSTLKIQPAKLEDSAVYLCASSLWLASGANEQFFGPGTRLTVL.

The rearrangement links TRBV5-6 to TRBJ1-2; a weak D match, TRBD1 (5 bases). The V gene's germline CDR1 is SGHDT and CDR2 YYEEEE. The V gene lost 4 bases and the J gene lost 7 bases, with 20 bases spanning the gap. The CDR3 sequence is 15 residues long. The CDR3 loop reads CASSPGRGGVGGYTF. The DNA of the CDR3 is TGTGCCAGCAGCCCCGGCCGGGGGGGTGTCGGTGGCTACACCTTC.

The V and J genes are TRBV19 and TRBJ2-1; D ambiguous. CDR1 and CDR2 from the germline V gene are LNHDA and SQIVND (reference sequence). V gave up 10 bases and J gave up 7 bases, with 11 bases separating them. The CDR3 is 11 amino acids. The CDR3 sequence: CATAAWNEQFF. CDR3 DNA: TGTGCCACTGCGGCCTGGAATGAGCAGTTCTTC.

CDR3 loop: CAISESGLAGGNEQFF. The CDR3 DNA reads TGTGCCATCAGTGAGTCGGGGCTAGCGGGAGGAAATGAGCAGTTCTTC. The chain joins TRBV10-3 to TRBJ2-1; TRBD2 agrees at 11 bases. The CDR3 runs to 16 residues. CDR1 is ENHRY, CDR2 SYGVKD, per germline. V dropped 0 bases and J dropped 7; count of bases not matched to a gene: 5.

V and J are TRBV4-1 and TRBJ2-2; tentative D call: TRBD2 (5 bases). Looked up from germline, CDR1 is MGHRA and CDR2 is YSYEKL. Trimming shortened V by 2 bases and J by 2 bases, and 15 bases separated the two germline ends. This CDR3 region has 17 residues. CDR3 DNA: TGCGCCAGCAGCCAATCCCCCCGAGAGGGCAACACCGGGGAGCTGTTTTTT. Protein: CASSQSPREGNTGELFF.

The CDR3, as DNA: TGTGCCAGTAATACACCGGGACTGGGTGAGACCCAGTACTTC. This sequence encodes CASNTPGLGETQYF. The chain employs TRBV19 and TRBJ2-5; a weak D match, TRBD2 (6 bases). V dropped 7 bases and J dropped 5 bases, with 17 bases sitting between them. This CDR3 is built from 14 residues. Germline assignment: CDR1 LNHDA and CDR2 SQIVND (reference sequence).

The gene calls are TRBV11-2 and TRBJ1-1; D is uncertain. This CDR3 is 13 amino acids long. Germline-derived CDR1 and CDR2 are SGHAT and FQNNGV. V was trimmed by 5 bases and J by 3 bases, leaving 10 bases between them. The CDR3 region has the DNA TGTGCCAGCAGCACCCGCTCGGACACTGAAGCTTTCTTT. It yields the protein CASSTRSDTEAFF. Variable domain in full (rest from reference TRBV11-2 and TRBJ1-1): EAGVAQSPRYKIIEKRQSVAFWCNPISGHATLYWYQQILGQGPKLLIQFQNNGVVDDSQLPKDRFSAERLKGVDSTLKIQPAKLEDSAVYLCASSTRSDTEAFFGQGTRLTVV.

This clone was found once. The chain combines TRBV4-1 with TRBJ1-2; D is possibly TRBD1 (5 bases). The germline V gene has CDR1 MGHRA and CDR2 YSYEKL. Trimming took 5 bases from V and 3 from J, leaving 13 bases between them. This CDR3 is built from 14 residues. CDR3 loop: CASSEQTDYYGYTF. CDR3 sequence (DNA): TGCGCCAGCAGCGAACAGACAGATTACTATGGCTACACCTTC.

This clone has more than one count but fewer than ten. The CDR3 bases are TGCGCCAGCAGCGGACAGGAAGGAAACACCATATATTTT. It yields the protein CASSGQEGNTIYF. This chain joins TRBV10-2 and TRBJ1-3; TRBD1 matches at 7 bases. Germline V CDR1 and CDR2: WSHSY, SAAADI. The CDR3 runs to 13 residues. The ends lost 6 bases at V and 4 bases at J; junction bases unmatched: 3.

The CDR3, as DNA: TGCGCCAGCAGCCAAGATCGGGGAGGTGGGGAGACCCAGTACTTC. The encoded protein is CASSQDRGGGETQYF. V usage is TRBV4-1 and J usage is TRBJ2-5; perhaps TRBD2 as D (6 bases). The CDR3 is 15 amino acids. The germline CDR1 and CDR2 sequences are MGHRA and YSYEKL. V lost 0 bases to trimming and J lost 5 bases, with 13 bases between them.

The gene calls are TRBV2 and TRBJ1-2; 11 bases are shared with TRBD1. This CDR3 is 14 amino acids long. V shed 6 bases and J 4 bases; nucleotides not matched to a gene: 4. Germline CDR1 reads SNHLY; CDR2 reads FYNNEI. The DNA of the CDR3 is TGTGCCAGCAGATTCGGGACAGGGGGCTATGGCTACACCTTC. Translating gives CASRFGTGGYGYTF. The full variable domain, with the rest looked up from reference TRBV2 and TRBJ1-2, is EPEVTQTPSHQVTQMGQEVILRCVPISNHLYFYWYRQILGQKVEFLVSFYNNEISEKSEIFDDQFSVERPDGSNFTLKIRSTKLEDSAMYFCASRFGTGGYGYTFGSGTRLTVV.

This clone has more than one count but fewer than ten. The chain joins TRBV6-1 to TRBJ2-3; D gene uncertain. Germline V CDR1 and CDR2: MNHNS, SASEGT. V lost 4 bases and J lost 4, with 15 bases in between. The CDR3 has 15 residues. The chain's CDR3 is CASSGGSPWADTQYF. The CDR3 nucleotides are TGTGCCAGCAGTGGCGGCAGCCCCTGGGCAGATACGCAGTATTTT.

This clone was picked up a small number of times. The chain carries TRBV7-9 and TRBJ2-5; unclear D gene. The CDR3 loop spans 11 amino acids. The germline V gene has CDR1 SEHNR and CDR2 FQNEAQ (reference sequence). The V end was cut by 6 bases, the J end by 2 bases, with 4 bases between. CDR3 in DNA: TGTGCCAGCAGTGTACAAGAGACCCAGTACTTC. Protein: CASSVQETQYF.

The chain links TRBV5-1 to TRBJ2-5; D is unclear. The V and J ends lost 1 base and 2 bases respectively, with 6 bases between them. Germline CDR1 and CDR2: SGHRS and YFSETQ. This CDR3 has 13 amino acids. The DNA of the CDR3 is TGCGCCAGCAGCTTGTACCAGCAAGAGACCCAGTACTTC. Amino acid sequence: CASSLYQQETQYF. Full variable domain (missing parts from reference TRBV5-1 and TRBJ2-5): KAGVTQTPRYLIKTRGQQVTLSCSPISGHRSVSWYQQTPGQGLQFLFEYFSETQRNKGNFPGRFSGRQFSNSRSEMNVSTLELGDSALYLCASSLYQQETQYFGPGTRLLVL.

This chain's CDR3 is CASSLFRSNSGNTIYF. CDR3 bases: TGTGCCAGCAGCTTATTCAGGTCTAACTCTGGAAACACCATATATTTT. The rearrangement uses TRBV7-6 and TRBJ1-3; D unresolved. V lost 2 bases and J 0 bases, leaving 11 bases between the germline ends. Germline CDR1 reads SGHVS; CDR2 reads FNYEAQ. This CDR3 is built from 16 residues.

The chain joins TRBV4-1 to TRBJ1-1; D perhaps matches TRBD1 (6 bases). V gave up 4 bases and J gave up 1 base, with 7 bases separating them. Germline V gene data show CDR1 as MGHRA and CDR2 as YSYEKL. This CDR3 is built from 13 residues. CDR3 protein: CASSRRGNTEAFF. CDR3 DNA: TGCGCCAGCAGCCGCAGGGGGAACACTGAAGCTTTCTTT.

CDR3 in amino acids: CATRRDRGNEKLFF. Written as DNA, the CDR3 is TGTGCCACCCGACGGGACAGGGGAAATGAAAAACTGTTTTTT. V usage is TRBV15 and J usage is TRBJ1-4; TRBD1 aligns across 10 bases. The CDR3 loop spans 14 amino acids. The V and J ends lost 8 bases and 5 bases, in that order; junction bases with no gene match: 5. CDR1 and CDR2 from the germline V gene are LNHNV and YYDKDF (reference sequence).

The chain links TRBV19 to TRBJ2-1; TRBD2 might be the D (6 bases). V was pared by 5 bases and J by 1 base, with 18 bases between. CDR1 is LNHDA and CDR2 is SQIVND in the germline V gene (reference sequence). The length of the CDR3 is 17 residues. CDR3 bases: TGTGCCAGTAGTTACGCCCCAACTAGCATATCCTACAATGAGCAGTTCTTC. It is translated as CASSYAPTSISYNEQFF.

The J gene is TRBJ2-7, the V gene TRBV6-5; 8 nucleotides agree with TRBD1. The V gene end was trimmed by 11 bases and the J gene end by 4 bases; junction bases not matched to a gene: 10. CDR1 and CDR2 (germline): MNHEY, SVGAGI. The CDR3 has 13 amino acids. The CDR3 protein is CAAAGTGVYEQYF. Written as DNA, the CDR3 is TGTGCCGCTGCGGGGACAGGCGTTTACGAGCAGTACTTC.

The chain has TRBV6-4 and TRBJ2-1, with a tentative D call TRBD2 (6 bases). The CDR3 is 13 residues long. CDR1 and CDR2 from the germline V gene are MRHNA and SNTAGT. V lost 0 bases, J lost 9 bases, and 9 bases lay in between. CDR3 DNA: TGTGCCAGCAGTGACTCGGAGGGGCGTGAGCAGTTCTTC. Translated, it gives CASSDSEGREQFF.

The chain recombines TRBV6-1 with TRBJ1-5, with D possibly matching TRBD1 (6 bases). There are 15 residues in the CDR3. The V gene lost 3 bases and the J gene lost 0 bases, with 9 bases spanning the gap. Per germline, CDR1 MNHNS and CDR2 SASEGT. The CDR3 sequence is CASSEFRGSNQPQHF. DNA for the CDR3: TGTGCCAGCAGTGAGTTCAGGGGTAGCAATCAGCCCCAGCATTTT.

The V gene is TRBV9, the J gene TRBJ2-7; 9 bases line up with TRBD2. Germline V gene lookup returns CDR1 SGDLS and CDR2 YYNGEE. V lost 0 bases to trimming and J lost 3 bases; unmatched junction nucleotides: 16. The CDR3 has 19 residues. The CDR3 is CASSVDGNSGRPLDYEQYF. The CDR3 DNA reads TGTGCCAGCAGCGTAGATGGGAATAGCGGGAGACCCCTCGACTACGAGCAGTACTTC.

J is TRBJ1-1 and V is TRBV29-1; D is undetermined. Germline CDR1 SQVTM, CDR2 ANQGSEA. CDR3 length: 12 residues. V shed 8 bases and J shed 5 bases, with 15 bases lying between them. The CDR3 reads CSSRGGRTEAFF. In DNA, the CDR3 is TGCAGCTCTCGGGGAGGGAGGACTGAAGCTTTCTTT.

The rearrangement links TRBV5-8 to TRBJ2-3; TRBD2 matches 11 bases. From germline, CDR1 is SGHTS and CDR2 YDEGEE. J was trimmed by 2 bases and V by 8 bases; bases with no gene match: 4. The length of the CDR3 is 14 residues. CDR3 DNA sequence: TGTGCCAGTAGACTAGCGGGGCTCACAGATACGCAGTATTTT. Encoded protein: CASRLAGLTDTQYF.

The chain is built from TRBV2 and TRBJ2-1; TRBD2 matches 10 bases. The CDR3 runs 16 residues. CDR1 and CDR2 (germline): SNHLY, FYNNEI. The V and J ends lost 5 bases and 0 bases, in that order; junction bases with no gene match: 4. The CDR3 here is CASSIPSGSSYNEQFF. CDR3 nucleotides: TGTGCCAGCAGTATACCTAGCGGGAGCTCCTACAATGAGCAGTTCTTC.